This TCR beta chain was identified during a study of OX40 agonist ivuxolimab in advanced cancers. As for the study in general: The mean age was approximately 56 years, ranging from roughly 23 to 90, with under 90% of participants male. Findings and caveats of the study: Clones of CD4+ and CD8+ blood T cells grew by week 6 at doses of 0.1 to 3.0 mg/kg. Antigen specificity of clonally expanded peripheral T cells was not established.

Sampled blood was obtained at baseline, cycle 4 day 1, and cycle 7 day 1. V lost 6 bases and J lost 6, with 7 bases in between. The germline gives CDR1 MNHNY, CDR2 SVGAGI (reference sequence). CDR3 length: 11 amino acids. Regarding this clone: No antigen is known for it.

Using immunoSEQ multiplex PCR, the repertoire was profiled, and TCRdb retains in-frame clones only, with some absent. Of more than 70,000 clones detected, 80% to 90% appear once; the ten largest clones hold approximately 10%. The chain recombines TRBV6-6 with TRBJ2-3; the D is unclear. The origin of this receptor is an adult with an advanced solid tumor such as melanoma, head and neck, liver or kidney cancer. Sequences were derived from CD4+ or CD8+ T cells sorted from blood, sampled in a trial of the OX40 agonist ivuxolimab. The CDR3 is CASSRMDTQYF. CDR3 DNA: TGTGCCAGCAGCCGAATGGATACGCAGTATTTT.